This entry lists 29 T cell receptor beta chains sequenced from one sample in a study of graft-versus-host responses after intestinal transplantation (dated by TCRdb to the early 2020s). Libraries were prepared through the immunoSEQ multiplex PCR assay. Imported from immuneACCESS, the table was reduced by TCRdb to in-frame sequences with V and J called. These copies leave out some clones; in studies compared against another copy, an unresolved V gene accounts for under half, and the cause of the remainder is not known. The sample includes some 82,000 clones, with around 87% observed a single time. About 8% of the sample comes from the top ten. This sample's time point label indicates: cells obtained before transplantation from donor or recipient. These receptors' antigens are unknown. Sequences were derived from unstimulated CD8+ T cells sorted from spleen or lymph node cells, sampled before transplant. The receptors shown here come from a human donor who was the organ donor for an intestinal transplant.

V and J are TRBV28 and TRBJ1-2; D might be TRBD1 (5 bases). Germline lookup yields CDR1 MDHEN and CDR2 SYDVKM. This CDR3 is built from 17 residues. V gave up 8 bases and J gave up 4 bases, with 26 bases separating them. The CDR3 here is CASDDRGASSLGYGYTF. The CDR3 bases are TGTGCCAGCGACGATCGAGGGGCGTCCTCCCTGGGCTATGGCTACACCTTC.

The CDR3 DNA sequence: TGTGCCACCAGCAGAGATATACAGGGTGGCTATGGCTACACCTTC. This gives the protein CATSRDIQGGYGYTF. V gene TRBV15 combines with J gene TRBJ1-2, with D tentatively TRBD1 (6 bases). CDR1 is LNHNV and CDR2 is YYDKDF in the germline V gene (reference sequence). Trimming took 0 bases from V and 4 from J, leaving 12 bases between them. This CDR3 is 15 amino acids long.

The table lists this clone with a few counts. The chain has TRBV7-9 and TRBJ2-7, with D possibly being TRBD1 (6 bases). Germline assignment: CDR1 SEHNR and CDR2 FQNEAQ (reference sequence). Trimming removed 0 bases from V and 4 bases from J, with 16 bases in between. This CDR3 has 16 amino acids. In nucleotides, the CDR3 is TGTGCCAGCAGCTTAGCGCCAGGGGACACTACATACGAGCAGTACTTC. Translation: CASSLAPGDTTYEQYF.

The CDR3 DNA sequence: TGTGCCAGCAGTACAAATACGCGAAGGGAGGGTAACCAGCCCCAGCATTTT. As protein: CASSTNTRREGNQPQHF. The chain combines TRBV7-9 with TRBJ1-5; no reliable D call. V was clipped by 6 bases and J by 7 bases, with 25 bases between them. This CDR3 region has 17 residues. In germline, CDR1 is SEHNR, CDR2 FQNEAQ (reference sequence).

The chain couples TRBV25-1 to TRBJ1-1; the D gene is possibly TRBD1 (5 bases). This CDR3 is built from 14 residues. Germline V gene lookup returns CDR1 MGHDK and CDR2 SYGVNS. V was pared by 3 bases and J by 2 bases, with 10 bases between. The DNA of the CDR3 is TGTGCCAGCAGTGAGGGGACCGTTAACACTGAAGCTTTCTTT. It translates to CASSEGTVNTEAFF.

The genes are TRBV2 and TRBJ2-7, with 10 nucleotides matching TRBD1. The CDR3 is 12 amino acids. The V gene end was trimmed by 8 bases and the J gene end by 5 bases; junction bases not matched to a gene: 3. Germline lookup yields CDR1 SNHLY and CDR2 FYNNEI. The CDR3 sequence is CASGQGGHEQYF. The CDR3 region has the DNA TGTGCCAGCGGACAGGGGGGGCACGAGCAGTACTTC.

This clone was recorded only once. The genes are TRBV5-4 and TRBJ2-5; no firm D call. The CDR3 contains 12 residues. Germline V CDR1 and CDR2: SGHNT, YYREEE (reference sequence). Trimming shortened V by 6 bases and J by 2 bases, and 8 bases separated the two germline ends. The CDR3 bases are TGTGCCAGCACGGATAAACAAGAGACCCAGTACTTC. Its translation is CASTDKQETQYF.

This clone came up once. This rearrangement joins TRBV11-2 to TRBJ1-5, with D maybe TRBD1 (6 bases). V was clipped by 5 bases and J by 3 bases, with 8 bases between them. The germline gives CDR1 SGHAT, CDR2 FQNNGV. The CDR3 has 13 residues. The CDR3 loop reads CASSTGHNQPQHF. The DNA of the CDR3 is TGTGCCAGCAGCACGGGACACAATCAGCCCCAGCATTTT. Looking up the rest from reference TRBV11-2 and TRBJ1-5 gives the full variable domain: EAGVAQSPRYKIIEKRQSVAFWCNPISGHATLYWYQQILGQGPKLLIQFQNNGVVDDSQLPKDRFSAERLKGVDSTLKIQPAKLEDSAVYLCASSTGHNQPQHFGDGTRLSIL.

V usage is TRBV5-8 and J usage is TRBJ1-5; 9 bases are shared with TRBD1. Germline V gene data show CDR1 as SGHTS and CDR2 as YDEGEE. The CDR3 totals 16 residues. The V and J ends lost 4 bases and 7 bases, in that order; junction bases with no gene match: 12. The DNA of the CDR3 is TGTGCCAGCAGCACACCGGGACAGGGAATTAACCAGCCCCAGCATTTT. Protein: CASSTPGQGINQPQHF.

The chain carries TRBV5-1 and TRBJ2-1, with TRBD2 matching over 8 bases. Germline CDR1 and CDR2: SGHRS and YFSETQ. The CDR3 covers 16 residues. Trimming cost V 5 bases and J 7 bases; bases outside gene matches: 14. This chain's CDR3 is CASSSLVGGLVNEQFF. CDR3 DNA sequence: TGCGCCAGCAGTTCCTTGGTAGGGGGACTAGTTAATGAGCAGTTCTTC. Full variable domain (remainder filled in from reference TRBV5-1 and TRBJ2-1): KAGVTQTPRYLIKTRGQQVTLSCSPISGHRSVSWYQQTPGQGLQFLFEYFSETQRNKGNFPGRFSGRQFSNSRSEMNVSTLELGDSALYLCASSSLVGGLVNEQFFGPGTRLTVL.

The chain combines TRBV4-1 with TRBJ1-4, with D unclear. The CDR3 has 20 residues. Germline V gene sequence: CDR1 MGHRA, CDR2 YSYEKL. The V and J ends lost 0 bases and 0 bases respectively, with 20 bases between them. The CDR3 nucleotides are TGCGCCAGCAGCCAAGATCAGAGAGGTGACCGATTCGCAACTAATGAAAAACTGTTTTTT. This codes for CASSQDQRGDRFATNEKLFF.

The rearrangement joins TRBV7-2 to TRBJ1-5; D is unresolved. This CDR3 is 18 amino acids long. The V gene lost 1 base and the J gene lost 5 bases, with 21 bases spanning the gap. The germline CDR1 and CDR2 sequences are SGHTA and FQGNSA. The CDR3 bases are TGTGCCAGCAGCTTAGTCGGTCAAACCCTAGGTTGGCATCAGCCCCAGCATTTT. As protein: CASSLVGQTLGWHQPQHF.

The chain has TRBV7-9 and TRBJ2-7; 7 nucleotides match TRBD2. Germline-derived CDR1 and CDR2 are SEHNR and FQNEAQ (reference sequence). This CDR3 is built from 18 residues. The trim removed 4 bases at V and 0 bases at J, leaving 15 bases unmatched. In DNA form, the CDR3 reads TGTGCCAGCAGCTCGGGGGGATTTGGGGCGGATTACTCCTACGAGCAGTACTTC. Encoded protein: CASSSGGFGADYSYEQYF.

This rearrangement joins TRBV29-1 to TRBJ1-2, with 7 bases fitting TRBD1. Germline V CDR1 and CDR2: SQVTM, ANQGSEA. Trimming took 6 bases from V and 3 from J; bases not matched to a gene: 7. CDR3 size: 13 residues. The CDR3 sequence: CSVRGGTDYGYTF. CDR3 bases: TGCAGCGTCCGGGGAGGGACAGACTATGGCTACACCTTC.

The chain is built from TRBV9 and TRBJ2-7, with 8 positions matching TRBD1. The germline V gene has CDR1 SGDLS and CDR2 YYNGEE. After removal of 0 bases from V and 3 bases from J, the junction contained 5 bases not matched to a gene. This CDR3 has 15 residues. The CDR3 nucleotides read TGTGCCAGCAGCGTAGAATCGGGACAGGACTACGAGCAGTACTTC. This codes for CASSVESGQDYEQYF.

By sample share, this clone is medium-sized. This chain uses TRBV6-4 with TRBJ2-3, with 9 bases aligning to TRBD2. The CDR3 contains 15 residues. CDR1 is MRHNA, CDR2 SNTAGT, per germline. Trimming removed 4 bases from V and 2 bases from J; junction bases left unmatched: 4. The DNA of the CDR3 is TGTGCCAGCAGTGCAGGCGGGGGGGACACAGATACGCAGTATTTT. Its translation: CASSAGGGDTDTQYF.

This chain links TRBV7-9 with TRBJ2-6; tentatively, D is TRBD1 (6 bases). The ends were cut back, 3 bases at V and 0 bases at J, with 12 bases in the middle. The CDR3 has 17 amino acids. Per the germline V gene, CDR1 is SEHNR and CDR2 is FQNEAQ (reference sequence). CDR3: CASSFQGLSSGANVLTF. As DNA, the CDR3 is TGTGCCAGCAGCTTCCAGGGGCTGAGCTCTGGGGCCAACGTCCTGACTTTC.

This clone was seen just once. The chain combines TRBV4-3 with TRBJ1-6; possibly TRBD1 for D (5 bases). In germline, CDR1 is LGHNA, CDR2 YSLEER. Between the trimmed V and J ends, which lost 4 bases and 7 bases, there was a span of 14 bases. This CDR3 contains 15 residues. The CDR3 loop is CASSLPDSGNSPLHF. The CDR3 DNA reads TGCGCCAGCAGCCTCCCTGACAGTGGAAATTCACCCCTCCACTTT.

This clone was recorded only once. The chain uses TRBV19 and TRBJ2-7; TRBD1 aligns across 7 bases. The CDR3 has 15 residues. V was clipped by 5 bases and J by 1 base; unmatched bases: 8. Germline V lookup: CDR1 LNHDA, CDR2 SQIVND (reference sequence). The CDR3 here is CASSPAHRGSYEQYF. CDR3 bases: TGTGCCAGTAGTCCAGCCCACAGGGGTTCCTACGAGCAGTACTTC.

This chain connects TRBV11-2 to TRBJ2-4; D gene uncertain. This CDR3 spans 13 amino acids. Per the germline V gene, CDR1 is SGHAT and CDR2 is FQNNGV. V gave up 6 bases and J gave up 4 bases, with 10 bases separating them. CDR3 region: CASRQTEKNIQYF. The CDR3 DNA is TGTGCCAGCAGGCAGACTGAGAAAAACATTCAGTACTTC.

The chain is built from TRBV30 and TRBJ2-7; D uncertain. Trimming took off 0 bases at V and 1 base at J, with 10 bases between the two ends. The CDR3 spans 14 residues. Per germline, CDR1 GTSNPN and CDR2 SVGIG (reference sequence). The CDR3 coding sequence is TGTGCCTGGAGTGTTGAGGCCAAATCCTACGAGCAGTACTTC. As protein: CAWSVEAKSYEQYF.

This sequence joins TRBV10-3 and TRBJ2-3, with TRBD1 as a possible D gene (5 bases). The length of the CDR3 is 13 residues. Trimming removed 10 bases from V and 2 bases from J, with 13 bases in between. Per the germline V gene, CDR1 is ENHRY and CDR2 is SYGVKD. The CDR3 region has the DNA TGTGCCACCAGGGCAGGGAACACAGATACGCAGTATTTT. Protein sequence: CATRAGNTDTQYF.

The chain couples TRBV4-1 to TRBJ1-1; the D is unclear. This CDR3 is 14 amino acids long. Germline V CDR1 and CDR2: MGHRA, YSYEKL. V shed 0 bases and J shed 4 bases, with 9 bases lying between them. CDR3 nucleotide sequence: TGCGCCAGCAGCCAAGAATCGGGCAGCACTGAAGCTTTCTTT. Amino acid sequence: CASSQESGSTEAFF.

The table lists this clone with a count of one. V and J are TRBV6-6 and TRBJ1-5; D is undetermined. CDR1 and CDR2 (germline): MNHNY, SVGAGI (reference sequence). Between the trimmed V and J ends, which lost 0 bases and 4 bases, there was a span of 4 bases. This CDR3 comprises 13 residues. This chain's CDR3 is CASSYSLNQPQHF. CDR3 sequence (DNA): TGTGCCAGCAGTTACTCCCTAAATCAGCCCCAGCATTTT.

This clone has just one count. The chain links TRBV6-5 to TRBJ1-6; 8 nucleotides align to TRBD1. Unmatched junction bases numbered 4, after V lost 6 bases and J lost 3 bases. Germline CDR1 is MNHEY and CDR2 is SVGAGI. The CDR3 sequence is 15 residues long. DNA for the CDR3: TGTGCCAGCAGAGAGGACAGGGACTATAATTCACCCCTCCACTTT. Translation gives CASREDRDYNSPLHF.

Note on this clone: This sample includes further DNA sequences coding for the same CDR3. The J gene is TRBJ1-3, the V gene TRBV15, with D possibly matching TRBD1 (5 bases). The germline V gene encodes CDR1 LNHNV and CDR2 YYDKDF (reference sequence). The CDR3 is 15 amino acids. V gave up 0 bases and J gave up 0 bases, with 6 bases separating them. The CDR3 sequence: CATSRDRGSGNTIYF. DNA of the CDR3: TGTGCCACCAGCAGAGATAGGGGCTCTGGAAACACCATATATTTT.

J is TRBJ2-3 and V is TRBV5-1; 14 bases align to TRBD2. CDR1 and CDR2 (germline): SGHRS, YFSETQ. The CDR3 totals 19 residues. With V trimmed by 7 bases and J by 4 bases, 17 bases remained unmatched. CDR3 sequence (DNA): TGCGCCAGCCAACCGGGACTAGCGGGGGTTGGGTTAGCGGCAGATACGCAGTATTTT. This translates into CASQPGLAGVGLAADTQYF.

This chain connects TRBV19 to TRBJ1-1; 10 bases line up with TRBD1. This CDR3 is built from 15 residues. After removal of 8 bases from V and 3 bases from J, the junction contained 9 bases not matched to a gene. CDR1 and CDR2 from the germline V gene are LNHDA and SQIVND (reference sequence). As DNA, the CDR3 is TGTGCCAGTTTCCCGGGACAGGGGCTGCACACTGAAGCTTTCTTT. Amino acids: CASFPGQGLHTEAFF. The full variable domain, its missing parts supplied by reference TRBV19 and TRBJ1-1, is DGGITQSPKYLFRKEGQNVTLSCEQNLNHDAMYWYRQDPGQGLRLIYYSQIVNDFQKGDIAEGYSVSREKKESFPLTVTSAQKNPTAFYLCASFPGQGLHTEAFFGQGTRLTVV.

V gene TRBV28 combines with J gene TRBJ2-1, with 11 bases fitting TRBD2. CDR3 length: 15 residues. The germline CDR1 and CDR2 sequences are MDHEN and SYDVKM. The V segment lost 2 bases and the J segment 7 bases; nucleotides outside the gene matches: 4. The CDR3 sequence is CASSLDSGGANEQFF. For the CDR3, the DNA is TGTGCCAGCAGTTTAGATAGCGGGGGGGCGAATGAGCAGTTCTTC.